These 26 T cell receptor beta chains came from one sample sequenced in a study of T cell clones after liver transplantation. The protocol was immunoSEQ multiplex PCR, while the TCRdb copy is restricted to in-frame clones and leaves out a portion. The sample consists of 50,000 to 55,000 clones, about 67% of them appearing once. This specimen was CD4+ T cells from blood, taken 52 to 60 months after liver transplant. Source of these receptors: a human patient who received a liver transplant. Some T cells may be transferred from the graft donor.

The gene calls are TRBV7-8 and TRBJ1-6, with D perhaps TRBD1 (5 bases). The CDR3 extends over 15 amino acids. CDR1 SGHVS and CDR2 FQNEAQ come from the germline V gene. Trimming shortened V by 5 bases and J by 7 bases, and 15 bases separated the two germline ends. CDR3 residues: CASSPRQISNSPLHF. CDR3 nucleotides: TGTGCCAGCAGCCCCCGACAGATATCGAATTCACCCCTCCACTTT.

The V and J genes are TRBV7-9 and TRBJ2-1; D possibly corresponds to TRBD2 (7 bases). This CDR3 has 17 residues. Germline loops: CDR1 SEHNR, CDR2 FQNEAQ (reference sequence). With 2 bases removed from V and 5 bases from J, the gap between germline ends came to 19 bases. In nucleotides, the CDR3 is TGTGCCAGCAGCTTATGGGGAAGACAAGGGGGGGACAATGAGCAGTTCTTC. It translates to CASSLWGRQGGDNEQFF. Full variable domain (outside the CDR3, taken from reference TRBV7-9 and TRBJ2-1): DTGVSQNPRHKITKRGQNVTFRCDPISEHNRLYWYRQTLGQGPEFLTYFQNEAQLEKSRLLSDRFSAERPKGSFSTLEIQRTEQGDSAMYLCASSLWGRQGGDNEQFFGPGTRLTVL.

The V gene is TRBV19, the J gene TRBJ2-3, with 8 bases aligning to TRBD2. Germline V CDR1 and CDR2: LNHDA, SQIVND (reference sequence). Trimming removed 6 bases from V and 2 bases from J; junction bases left unmatched: 4. This CDR3 is built from 14 residues. CDR3 DNA sequence: TGTGCCAGTAGCCGGGGGGGGGTCACAGATACGCAGTATTTT. Translation gives CASSRGGVTDTQYF.

V is TRBV5-1 and J is TRBJ2-7, with 7 positions matching TRBD1. The V segment lost 3 bases and the J segment 5 bases; nucleotides outside the gene matches: 8. The V gene's germline CDR1 is SGHRS and CDR2 YFSETQ. The CDR3 is made up of 14 amino acids. The CDR3 reads CASSWTGPFHEQYF. CDR3 DNA: TGCGCCAGCAGCTGGACAGGCCCGTTTCACGAGCAGTACTTC.

The J gene is TRBJ2-3, the V gene TRBV28; 8 bases line up with TRBD2. CDR1 is MDHEN, CDR2 SYDVKM, per germline. The CDR3 consists of 14 residues. V lost 7 bases and J lost 4; bases outside the gene matches: 7. The CDR3 bases are TGTGCCAGCACCCGGGGGGGCCATGCAGATACGCAGTATTTT. Its translation is CASTRGGHADTQYF.

This clone was counted only a few times. V and J are TRBV14 and TRBJ2-7; D might be TRBD1 (5 bases). The CDR3 loop spans 13 amino acids. With 6 bases removed from V and 6 bases from J, the gap between germline ends came to 15 bases. Germline V gene lookup returns CDR1 SGHDN and CDR2 FVKESK. DNA for the CDR3: TGTGCCAGCAGTTCTACCCAGGGTTCCGAGCAGTACTTC. It is translated as CASSSTQGSEQYF.

The chain employs TRBV19 and TRBJ2-1; 8 bases line up with TRBD1. Germline loops: CDR1 LNHDA, CDR2 SQIVND (reference sequence). V was pared by 5 bases and J by 12 bases, with 12 bases of the junction left unmatched. The CDR3 contains 14 residues. The CDR3 DNA reads TGTGCCAGTAGTCCCAGGACAGGGTTGAACCGGCAGTTCTTC. It yields the protein CASSPRTGLNRQFF. Variable domain in full (rest from reference TRBV19 and TRBJ2-1): DGGITQSPKYLFRKEGQNVTLSCEQNLNHDAMYWYRQDPGQGLRLIYYSQIVNDFQKGDIAEGYSVSREKKESFPLTVTSAQKNPTAFYLCASSPRTGLNRQFFGPGTRLTVL.

The chain uses TRBV27 and TRBJ2-7, with D unclear. Germline loops: CDR1 MNHEY, CDR2 SMNVEV (reference sequence). This CDR3 contains 17 residues. Between the trimmed V and J ends, which lost 2 bases and 0 bases, there was a span of 17 bases. This CDR3 is CASSLSHGPGLSYEQYF. CDR3 nucleotide sequence: TGTGCCAGCAGTTTAAGTCATGGTCCAGGCCTCTCCTACGAGCAGTACTTC.

The chain uses TRBV18 and TRBJ2-7; D is unclear. The CDR3 runs 13 residues. Per the germline V gene, CDR1 is KGHSH and CDR2 is LQKENI. The ends were cut back, 6 bases at V and 6 bases at J, with 15 bases in the middle. The DNA for the CDR3 is TGTGCCAGCTCCCCCCCGGCCGGCACCGAGCAGTACTTC. Its translation is CASSPPAGTEQYF.

This clone showed up just a few times. The V call is TRBV6-5, the J call TRBJ1-5; the D gene is possibly TRBD1 (6 bases). Germline CDR1 reads MNHEY; CDR2 reads SVGAGI. CDR3 length: 15 residues. Trimming removed 0 bases from V and 6 bases from J, with 12 bases in between. The CDR3 loop is CASSYSKQGSQPQHF. The CDR3 region has the DNA TGTGCCAGCAGTTACTCGAAACAGGGTAGTCAGCCCCAGCATTTT.

CDR3 sequence: CASSRGGDTEAFF. Written as DNA, the CDR3 is TGTGCCAGCAGCCGAGGGGGGGACACTGAAGCTTTCTTT. This chain connects TRBV9 to TRBJ1-1; a weak D match, TRBD1 (6 bases). The CDR3 has 13 amino acids. V was cut by 4 bases and J by 3 bases, with 10 bases left in between. CDR1 SGDLS and CDR2 YYNGEE come from the germline V gene. Looking up the rest from reference TRBV9 and TRBJ1-1 gives the full variable domain: DSGVTQTPKHLITATGQRVTLRCSPRSGDLSVYWYQQSLDQGLQFLIQYYNGEERAKGNILERFSAQQFPDLHSELNLSSLELGDSALYFCASSRGGDTEAFFGQGTRLTVV.

This clone was detected ten times or more. The V gene is TRBV2, the J gene TRBJ1-5, with 7 bases fitting TRBD1. This CDR3 spans 15 amino acids. The V gene end was trimmed by 6 bases and the J gene end by 6 bases; junction bases not matched to a gene: 11. Germline V CDR1 and CDR2: SNHLY, FYNNEI. The CDR3 protein is CASSLRTGPTQPQHF. The CDR3, as DNA: TGTGCCAGCAGCCTTAGGACAGGCCCGACTCAGCCCCAGCATTTT.

V is TRBV30 and J is TRBJ1-4; the D gene is possibly TRBD1 (5 bases). Trimming stripped 0 bases from V and 3 bases from J, with 11 bases between. The CDR3 extends over 15 amino acids. Germline V gene lookup returns CDR1 GTSNPN and CDR2 SVGIG (reference sequence). The CDR3 bases are TGTGCCTGGAGTGTAAATGCAGGGTCTAATGAAAAACTGTTTTTT. Its translation is CAWSVNAGSNEKLFF.

The chain links TRBV25-1 to TRBJ2-2; 7 bases agree with TRBD1. J was trimmed by 1 base and V by 5 bases; bases with no gene match: 10. Germline CDR1 MGHDK, CDR2 SYGVNS. The CDR3 has 17 residues. Here the CDR3 DNA reads TGTGCCAGCAGTTCGTCCCGGGACAGCCTGAACACCGGGGAGCTGTTTTTT. It yields the protein CASSSSRDSLNTGELFF.

V is TRBV7-9 and J is TRBJ1-2; D uncertain. V lost 2 bases and J lost 1, with 8 bases in between. CDR1 and CDR2 from the germline V gene are SEHNR and FQNEAQ (reference sequence). The CDR3 consists of 14 residues. The CDR3 bases are TGTGCCAGCAGCTTAAGAGGGTATAACTATGGCTACACCTTC. Its translation is CASSLRGYNYGYTF.

The chain carries TRBV9 and TRBJ1-1; a possible D gene is TRBD1 (6 bases). Germline CDR1 reads SGDLS; CDR2 reads YYNGEE. The CDR3 is made up of 14 amino acids. The V end lost 3 bases, the J end lost 6 bases, and 15 bases lay between the germline ends. CDR3 residues: CASSAFTGIAEAFF. In DNA, the CDR3 is TGTGCCAGCAGCGCCTTCACAGGGATCGCTGAAGCTTTCTTT. Full variable domain (missing parts from reference TRBV9 and TRBJ1-1): DSGVTQTPKHLITATGQRVTLRCSPRSGDLSVYWYQQSLDQGLQFLIQYYNGEERAKGNILERFSAQQFPDLHSELNLSSLELGDSALYFCASSAFTGIAEAFFGQGTRLTVV.

This chain joins TRBV7-2 and TRBJ2-3; D remains ambiguous. The CDR3 spans 16 residues. With 1 base removed from V and 1 base from J, the gap between germline ends came to 12 bases. Per the germline V gene, CDR1 is SGHTA and CDR2 is FQGNSA. The CDR3 loop reads CASSLVPLLGTDTQYF. CDR3 nucleotides: TGTGCCAGCAGCTTAGTCCCGCTCTTGGGCACAGATACGCAGTATTTT.

The chain links TRBV7-8 to TRBJ1-4; TRBD1 aligns across 8 bases. The V gene end was trimmed by 6 bases and the J gene end by 7 bases; junction bases not matched to a gene: 7. The CDR3 has 14 amino acids. CDR1 is SGHVS and CDR2 is FQNEAQ in the germline V gene. The CDR3 DNA reads as TGTGCCAGCAGGATCAGGGGGCCCGGTGAAAAACTGTTTTTT. Protein sequence: CASRIRGPGEKLFF.

The genes are TRBV6-1 and TRBJ1-1; unclear D gene. Per germline, CDR1 MNHNS and CDR2 SASEGT. Trimming took off 6 bases at V and 7 bases at J, with 12 bases between the two ends. The CDR3 runs to 12 residues. The CDR3 loop is CASRSFSREAFF. The CDR3 nucleotides are TGTGCCAGCAGGAGTTTCAGTCGTGAAGCTTTCTTT.

The rearrangement links TRBV6-1 to TRBJ2-3, with D perhaps TRBD1 (6 bases). CDR1 is MNHNS, CDR2 SASEGT, per germline. The CDR3 is 15 amino acids. V was shortened by 3 bases and J by 0 bases, with 10 bases between the two germline ends. The CDR3 loop is CASSEAGVSTDTQYF. The CDR3 coding sequence is TGTGCCAGCAGTGAGGCAGGGGTTAGCACAGATACGCAGTATTTT.

The V gene is TRBV7-3, the J gene TRBJ2-3; 8 bases fit TRBD2. With V trimmed by 7 bases and J by 3 bases, 15 bases remained unmatched. Germline CDR1 reads SGHTA; CDR2 reads FQGTGA. The CDR3 length is 17 residues. Written as DNA, the CDR3 is TGTGCCAGCACACCCCTGTCGGGAGGGGGGCAGACAGATACGCAGTATTTT. This translates into CASTPLSGGGQTDTQYF. Complete variable domain (other parts from reference TRBV7-3 and TRBJ2-3): GAGVSQTPSNKVTEKGKYVELRCDPISGHTALYWYRQSLGQGPEFLIYFQGTGAADDSGLPNDRFFAVRPEGSVSTLKIQRTERGDSAVYLCASTPLSGGGQTDTQYFGPGTRLTVL.

This chain's CDR3 is CASREGPGAYEQYF. The CDR3, as DNA: TGTGCCAGCAGGGAGGGACCGGGGGCCTACGAGCAGTACTTC. The chain employs TRBV4-2 and TRBJ2-7; a weak D match, TRBD2 (6 bases). The germline V and J ends were trimmed by 6 bases and 2 bases, with 14 bases remaining between them. Germline V lookup: CDR1 LGHNA, CDR2 YNFKEQ. The CDR3 loop spans 14 amino acids.

The V call is TRBV2, the J call TRBJ2-5; D is unclear. Between the trimmed V and J ends, which lost 8 bases and 4 bases, there was a span of 11 bases. Germline CDR1 is SNHLY and CDR2 is FYNNEI. The CDR3 is made up of 12 amino acids. CDR3 DNA sequence: TGTGCCAGCGAGATAGGATTAGAGACCCAGTACTTC. It yields the protein CASEIGLETQYF. Filled out from reference TRBV2 and TRBJ2-5, the complete variable domain reads EPEVTQTPSHQVTQMGQEVILRCVPISNHLYFYWYRQILGQKVEFLVSFYNNEISEKSEIFDDQFSVERPDGSNFTLKIRSTKLEDSAMYFCASEIGLETQYFGPGTRLLVL.

The rearrangement links TRBV5-1 to TRBJ2-7; 16 bases agree with TRBD2. With 1 base clipped from V and 4 bases from J, the junction kept 8 bases outside the gene matches. Per germline, CDR1 SGHRS and CDR2 YFSETQ. There are 18 residues in the CDR3. The CDR3 nucleotides read TGCGCCAGCAGCTTGACTACCGGGACTAGCGGGGGGGTGTACGAGCAGTACTTC. It is translated as CASSLTTGTSGGVYEQYF.

The rearrangement uses TRBV28 and TRBJ1-5; 9 nucleotides agree with TRBD1. CDR3 length: 15 amino acids. V shed 6 bases and J 0 bases; nucleotides not matched to a gene: 3. In germline, CDR1 is MDHEN, CDR2 SYDVKM. Here the CDR3 reads CASSLQGASNQPQHF. The DNA of the CDR3 is TGTGCCAGCAGCCTACAGGGGGCTAGCAATCAGCCCCAGCATTTT.

The V and J genes are TRBV7-9 and TRBJ1-2; maybe TRBD1 (6 bases). Per the germline V gene, CDR1 is SEHNR and CDR2 is FQNEAQ (reference sequence). The CDR3 extends over 12 amino acids. V was pared by 5 bases and J by 7 bases, with 11 bases between. DNA for the CDR3: TGTGCCAGCAGCCGGCAGGACAGTGGCTACACCTTC. This codes for CASSRQDSGYTF.